The 21 T cell receptor beta chains given below trace back to one sample, sequenced in a study of blood T cell repertoires in COVID-19. Sequenced by immunoSEQ multiplex PCR; TCRdb stores in-frame clones only, minus some. The sample lists about 57,000 clones, roughly four fifths seen once, with roughly 7.7% in the top ten. Sequencing was carried out using peripheral blood. These TCRs come from a woman of 80 years or more with acute or convalescent COVID-19.

J is TRBJ1-5 and V is TRBV15; no reliable D call. From germline, CDR1 is LNHNV and CDR2 YYDKDF (reference sequence). This CDR3 is 16 amino acids long. V was cut by 1 base and J by 5 bases, with 15 bases left in between. CDR3: CATSRGPTEEDQPQHF. The CDR3 bases are TGTGCCACCAGCAGAGGTCCGACGGAGGAGGATCAGCCCCAGCATTTT. The entire variable domain, with the rest obtained from reference TRBV15 and TRBJ1-5, is as follows: DAMVIQNPRYQVTQFGKPVTLSCSQTLNHNVMYWYQQKSSQAPKLLFHYYDKDFNNEADTPDNFQSRRPNTSFCFLDIRSPGLGDTAMYLCATSRGPTEEDQPQHFGDGTRLSIL.

The V gene is TRBV6-1, the J gene TRBJ2-5, with 7 bases lining up with TRBD2. J lost 5 bases, V lost 1 base, and 7 bases had no gene match. Germline lookup yields CDR1 MNHNS and CDR2 SASEGT. The CDR3 covers 15 residues. The CDR3 loop is CASSEGPRGGETQYF. DNA of the CDR3: TGTGCCAGCAGTGAAGGTCCTAGGGGAGGGGAGACCCAGTACTTC.

This clone turned up a few times. In DNA form, the CDR3 reads TGTGCCAGCAGCGCTCGACTAGCGGGGCAAGAGACCCAGTACTTC. As protein: CASSARLAGQETQYF. The chain joins TRBV2 to TRBJ2-5, with TRBD2 matching 11 bases. The V gene end was trimmed by 6 bases and the J gene end by 2 bases; junction bases not matched to a gene: 5. The CDR3 has 15 residues. CDR1 is SNHLY and CDR2 is FYNNEI in the germline V gene.

The chain uses TRBV9 and TRBJ1-1; D is uncertain. Trimming pared 0 bases from V and 6 bases from J, leaving 21 bases between. This CDR3 spans 17 amino acids. Germline lookup yields CDR1 SGDLS and CDR2 YYNGEE. The CDR3 is CASSVARAEGPKSEAFF. The DNA of the CDR3 is TGTGCCAGCAGCGTAGCTAGGGCAGAGGGTCCGAAGTCTGAAGCTTTCTTT.

V is TRBV7-2 and J is TRBJ1-5; 8 nucleotides match TRBD1. Trimming at V came to 5 bases and at J to 6 bases, leaving 12 bases not matched to a gene. This CDR3 has 16 amino acids. Germline V gene lookup returns CDR1 SGHTA and CDR2 FQGNSA. The CDR3 loop reads CASSPRAGGAFQPQHF. CDR3 DNA sequence: TGTGCCAGCAGCCCCCGCGCAGGGGGCGCGTTTCAGCCCCAGCATTTT.

V usage is TRBV18 and J usage is TRBJ1-5; D might be TRBD1 (6 bases). With 2 bases removed from V and 0 bases from J, the gap between germline ends came to 11 bases. Per the germline V gene, CDR1 is KGHSH and CDR2 is LQKENI. This CDR3 is 16 amino acids long. The CDR3 region is CASSPTTGNSNQPQHF. The DNA of the CDR3 is TGTGCCAGCTCACCAACGACAGGAAATAGCAATCAGCCCCAGCATTTT.

The gene calls are TRBV18 and TRBJ1-1; D gene uncertain. This CDR3 region has 15 residues. V dropped 2 bases and J dropped 4 bases, with 14 bases sitting between them. In germline, CDR1 is KGHSH, CDR2 LQKENI. CDR3 protein: CASSPGQGRSTEAFF. The CDR3 DNA reads TGTGCCAGCTCACCAGGTCAAGGGAGAAGCACTGAAGCTTTCTTT.

V is TRBV5-1 and J is TRBJ2-7; maybe TRBD2 (6 bases). CDR3 length: 16 residues. Germline assignment: CDR1 SGHRS and CDR2 YFSETQ. The V gene lost 2 bases and the J gene lost 5 bases, with 20 bases spanning the gap. CDR3: CASSLVRDSHANEQYF. The CDR3 nucleotides read TGCGCCAGCAGCTTAGTCCGGGACTCCCACGCCAACGAGCAGTACTTC.

The chain couples TRBV7-3 to TRBJ2-3, with D unclear. This CDR3 is 15 amino acids long. Germline V gives CDR1 SGHTA, CDR2 FQGTGA. The V end was cut by 5 bases, the J end by 4 bases, with 16 bases between. In DNA, the CDR3 is TGTGCCAGCAGCCTTTCCGGAGCCGGCGCAGATACGCAGTATTTT. This codes for CASSLSGAGADTQYF.

V usage is TRBV10-3 and J usage is TRBJ2-1; possible D gene TRBD2, 5 bases. CDR3 size: 15 residues. Trimming shortened V by 2 bases and J by 5 bases, and 13 bases separated the two germline ends. From germline, CDR1 is ENHRY and CDR2 SYGVKD. The chain's CDR3 is CAISEVAGNNNEQFF. DNA for the CDR3: TGTGCCATCAGTGAGGTAGCCGGGAACAACAATGAGCAGTTCTTC.

The genes are TRBV5-6 and TRBJ1-1; 10 positions match TRBD1. The germline V gene has CDR1 SGHDT and CDR2 YYEEEE. V was pared by 7 bases and J by 12 bases, with 15 bases of the junction left unmatched. CDR3 size: 14 residues. DNA of the CDR3: TGTGCCAGCCTAATGACAGGGGGCGCCTCGGACACTTTCTTT. Its protein product is CASLMTGGASDTFF.

CDR3 loop: CASSRGTENYGYTF. DNA of the CDR3: TGCGCCAGCAGCCGGGGGACAGAGAACTATGGCTACACCTTC. This chain connects TRBV4-1 to TRBJ1-2, with TRBD1 matching over 7 bases. The V and J ends lost 4 bases and 2 bases, in that order; junction bases with no gene match: 4. CDR3 length: 14 residues. Germline CDR1 reads MGHRA; CDR2 reads YSYEKL.

The chain is built from TRBV5-4 and TRBJ2-1; 9 bases map to TRBD2. CDR3 length equals 15 residues. Germline loops: CDR1 SGHNT, CDR2 YYREEE (reference sequence). V lost 1 base to trimming and J lost 10 bases; unmatched junction nucleotides: 9. The CDR3 reads CASSLLAGPMGEQFF. The CDR3 DNA sequence: TGTGCCAGCAGCTTGCTAGCGGGGCCCATGGGGGAGCAGTTCTTC. Together with reference TRBV5-4 and TRBJ2-1, the CDR3 gives the full variable domain: ETGVTQSPTHLIKTRGQQVTLRCSSQSGHNTVSWYQQALGQGPQFIFQYYREEENGRGNFPPRFSGLQFPNYSSELNVNALELDDSALYLCASSLLAGPMGEQFFGPGTRLTVL.

J is TRBJ2-3 and V is TRBV19; 9 nucleotides agree with TRBD2. Looked up from germline, CDR1 is LNHDA and CDR2 is SQIVND (reference sequence). The CDR3 has 14 residues. J lost 3 bases, V lost 7 bases, and 5 bases had no gene match. CDR3 bases: TGTGCCAGTAAGCGGGAGGCGTGGACAGATACGCAGTATTTT. Amino acid sequence: CASKREAWTDTQYF.

The gene calls are TRBV28 and TRBJ1-5, with a tentative D call TRBD1 (6 bases). The V gene lost 7 bases and the J gene lost 0 bases, with 19 bases spanning the gap. Per the germline V gene, CDR1 is MDHEN and CDR2 is SYDVKM. The CDR3 extends over 17 amino acids. The CDR3 nucleotides read TGTGCCAGCATCGTGGGCAGGGGATCCTATAGCAATCAGCCCCAGCATTTT. Protein product: CASIVGRGSYSNQPQHF.

This clone was observed a few times. The V and J genes are TRBV5-1 and TRBJ2-7; the D is unclear. CDR1 is SGHRS, CDR2 YFSETQ, per germline. The germline V and J ends were trimmed by 10 bases and 0 bases, with 17 bases remaining between them. There are 14 residues in the CDR3. The CDR3 bases are TGCGCCGGAAGAGGTCCTGGTAGCTCCTACGAGCAGTACTTC. It encodes CAGRGPGSSYEQYF.

The gene calls are TRBV5-1 and TRBJ1-4; a weak D match, TRBD1 (5 bases). Trimming removed 2 bases from V and 8 bases from J, with 10 bases in between. This CDR3 region has 13 residues. Germline V gives CDR1 SGHRS, CDR2 YFSETQ. CDR3 nucleotides: TGCGCCAGCAGCTTAAACAGGAAGGAAAAACTGTTTTTT. Protein sequence: CASSLNRKEKLFF.

The chain combines TRBV7-9 with TRBJ2-3; 10 bases agree with TRBD2. The V gene end was trimmed by 5 bases and the J gene end by 3 bases; junction bases not matched to a gene: 8. From germline, CDR1 is SEHNR and CDR2 FQNEAQ (reference sequence). This CDR3 has 16 residues. The chain's CDR3 is CASSREAGGPTDTQYF. Written as DNA, the CDR3 is TGTGCCAGCAGCCGCGAAGCGGGAGGGCCGACAGATACGCAGTATTTT.

The rearrangement uses TRBV21-1 and TRBJ1-4; TRBD1, the table's D call, was not compared with the DNA. TRBV21-1 is an annotated pseudogene. CDR3 length: 16 residues. This CDR3 reads CASSTDRGGRNEKLFF. The DNA of the CDR3 is TGTGCCAGCAGCACGGACAGGGGGGGCCGTAATGAAAAACTGTTTTTT.

The chain links TRBV3-1 (or the pseudogene TRBV3-2) to TRBJ2-1; 9 bases map to TRBD2. J was trimmed by 6 bases and V by 2 bases; bases with no gene match: 5. This CDR3 has 15 amino acids. Germline loops: CDR1 LGHDT, CDR2 YNNKEL (reference sequence). The CDR3 reads CASSQLAGSPNEQFF. For the CDR3, the DNA is TGTGCCAGCAGCCAACTAGCGGGATCGCCCAATGAGCAGTTCTTC.

V and J are TRBV30 and TRBJ2-1; 7 positions match TRBD2. This CDR3 has 15 amino acids. J lost 4 bases, V lost 3 bases, and 9 bases had no gene match. The germline gives CDR1 GTSNPN, CDR2 SVGIG (reference sequence). The chain's CDR3 is CAWRNSGSGYNEQFF. The CDR3 DNA reads TGTGCCTGGAGGAATAGCGGGTCAGGGTACAATGAGCAGTTCTTC.